This passage covers 18 T cell receptor beta chains from one sample sequenced in a study of response to subunit inactivated influenza vaccine. MiXCR was run by TCRdb on the RT-PCR reads, yielding one entry per CDR3 protein. The sample includes 550,000 to 650,000 distinct CDR3 sequences, 12% of them seen just once. This specimen consisted of PBMCs from blood, obtained on the day of vaccination. The receptors shown here come from a man aged 50 to 60 who received an inactivated influenza vaccine.

The genes are TRBV10-3 and TRBJ2-7; D possibly corresponds to TRBD1 (6 bases). Trimming cost V 1 base and J 5 bases, with 15 bases left between them. Per germline, CDR1 ENHRY and CDR2 SYGVKD. CDR3 length equals 15 residues. The CDR3: CAISELPGVGNEQYF. For the CDR3, the DNA is TGTGCCATCAGTGAGTTGCCAGGGGTCGGGAACGAGCAGTACTTC.

This chain uses TRBV11-1 with TRBJ2-3; 9 bases are a match to TRBD2. The junction had 16 bases not matched to a gene; V was cut back by 4 bases and J by 5 bases. The CDR3 has 18 residues. CDR1 is SGHAT, CDR2 FQDESV, per germline (reference sequence). In DNA form, the CDR3 reads TGTGCCAGCAGCTCGGACCCGGGACTAGCTGTAGTAAGAGATACGCAGTATTTT. Its translation: CASSSDPGLAVVRDTQYF.

For the CDR3, the DNA is TGTGCCAGCAGTTTCTCACTAGCGGGAACCACAGATACGCAGTATTTT. Its translation is CASSFSLAGTTDTQYF. V usage is TRBV6-2 or TRBV6-3 and J usage is TRBJ2-3; 10 bases line up with TRBD2. Germline V gene data show CDR1 as MNHEY and CDR2 as SVGEGT. This CDR3 is built from 16 residues. Losses at the gene ends were 4 bases for V and 2 bases for J; bases not matched to a gene: 6.

A word on this clonotype: The CDR3 ends on some other residue instead of the conserved phenylalanine or tryptophan, so this is likely a read error. This chain links TRBV12-3 or TRBV12-4 with TRBJ2-1, with 8 bases that match TRBD2. The length of the CDR3 is 17 residues. J gave up 3 bases and V 3 bases, and 10 bases lay outside the gene matches. The CDR3, as DNA: TGTGCCAGCAGTTTCCTGCGCCGGGGGGGCCACTACAATGAGCAGTTCCTC. The encoded protein is CASSFLRRGGHYNEQFL.

This chain uses TRBV6-2 or TRBV6-3 with TRBJ1-2; 8 bases agree with TRBD1. CDR1 MNHEY and CDR2 SVGEGT come from the germline V gene. V lost 7 bases and J lost 7; bases outside the gene matches: 11. CDR3 size: 14 residues. The CDR3 nucleotides are TGTGCCAGCAAGAAGGGACAGGCTGGGGTTGGCTACACCTTC. The encoded protein is CASKKGQAGVGYTF.

This clonotype has more than one count but fewer than ten. This rearrangement joins TRBV5-1 to TRBJ2-3, with D possibly matching TRBD2 (6 bases). Germline V gene sequence: CDR1 SGHRS, CDR2 YFSETQ. The V and J ends lost 0 bases and 2 bases respectively, with 16 bases between them. The CDR3 totals 17 residues. The CDR3 spells CASSLGLTSYTTDTQYF. CDR3 DNA sequence: TGCGCCAGCAGCTTGGGGCTCACTAGCTATACCACAGATACGCAGTATTTT.

This chain links TRBV5-1 with TRBJ2-3, with 14 nucleotides matching TRBD2. The V gene end was trimmed by 3 bases and the J gene end by 3 bases; junction bases not matched to a gene: 6. Germline CDR1 SGHRS, CDR2 YFSETQ. The CDR3 runs to 17 residues. CDR3 sequence (DNA): TGCGCCAGCAGCTCGGGACTAGCGGGAGCGGCGACAGATACGCAGTATTTT. Translated, it gives CASSSGLAGAATDTQYF.

The J gene is TRBJ2-5, the V gene TRBV20-1, with D perhaps TRBD2 (6 bases). The V end was cut by 6 bases, the J end by 4 bases, with 18 bases between. Germline V CDR1 and CDR2: DFQATT, SNEGSKA (reference sequence). The CDR3 consists of 14 residues. CDR3 DNA: TGCAGTGCCCCGGACTACAAGAGGACAGAGACCCAGTACTTC. This sequence encodes CSAPDYKRTETQYF.

This clonotype came up a few times. The rearrangement joins TRBV25-1 to TRBJ2-3, with no clear D. This CDR3 region has 12 residues. Looked up from germline, CDR1 is MGHDK and CDR2 is SYGVNS. Trimming cost V 6 bases and J 3 bases, with 7 bases left between them. The CDR3 reads CASSRQTDTQYF. For the CDR3, the DNA is TGTGCCAGCAGCAGACAAACAGATACGCAGTATTTT.

The chain links TRBV7-2 to TRBJ2-7, with TRBD1 as a possible D gene (6 bases). Trimming pared 4 bases from V and 4 bases from J, leaving 14 bases between. This CDR3 comprises 14 residues. Germline V gives CDR1 SGHTA, CDR2 FQGNSA. The DNA of the CDR3 is TGTGCCAGCAGCTCCTCTTCCGGACAGTACGAGCAGTACTTC. Translated: CASSSSSGQYEQYF.

The gene calls are TRBV5-4 and TRBJ2-3; 15 positions match TRBD2. CDR3 length: 17 residues. Per the germline V gene, CDR1 is SGHNT and CDR2 is YYREEE (reference sequence). The trim removed 4 bases at V and 5 bases at J, leaving 8 bases unmatched. CDR3 protein: CASSAGTSGGMGDTQYF. The CDR3 DNA sequence: TGTGCCAGCAGCGCAGGGACTAGCGGGGGGATGGGAGATACGCAGTATTTT.

This clonotype showed up just a few times. This chain links TRBV12-3 or TRBV12-4 with TRBJ1-2; no clear D gene. This CDR3 region has 14 residues. The germline V and J ends were trimmed by 1 base and 5 bases, with 11 bases remaining between them. CDR3 sequence (DNA): TGTGCCAGCAGTTTAGGCTTGCAAGTTTATGGCTACACCTTC. Encoded protein: CASSLGLQVYGYTF.

This clonotype was recorded at least ten times. The rearrangement links TRBV4-2 to TRBJ2-3, with 8 nucleotides matching TRBD2. The ends lost 0 bases at V and 2 bases at J; junction bases unmatched: 7. The CDR3 length is 17 residues. Looked up from germline, CDR1 is LGHNA and CDR2 is YNFKEQ. CDR3 DNA: TGTGCCAGCAGCCAAGAGGGGGGCGGGGGGCCCACAGATACGCAGTATTTT. Its protein is CASSQEGGGGPTDTQYF.

This clonotype was observed at least ten times. The rearrangement links TRBV20-1 to TRBJ1-4, with 8 bases lining up with TRBD1. The CDR3 length is 14 residues. V shed 1 base, J shed 8 bases, and the junction held 6 bases outside the gene matches. The V gene's germline CDR1 is DFQATT and CDR2 SNEGSKA (reference sequence). The CDR3 sequence: CSARGDRGGEKLFF. The CDR3, as DNA: TGCAGTGCTAGAGGAGACAGGGGTGGAGAAAAACTGTTTTTT.

The chain links TRBV6-2 or TRBV6-3 to TRBJ1-1, with D possibly matching TRBD1 (5 bases). Trimming shortened V by 6 bases and J by 3 bases, and 11 bases separated the two germline ends. This CDR3 is 13 amino acids long. Germline V gene data show CDR1 as MNHEY and CDR2 as SVGEGT. The CDR3 spells CASRLSRDTEAFF. The DNA of the CDR3 is TGTGCCAGCAGGCTATCCAGGGACACTGAAGCTTTCTTT.

The V gene is TRBV5-1, the J gene TRBJ1-2, with D maybe TRBD1 (5 bases). The V gene lost 3 bases and the J gene lost 7 bases, with 16 bases spanning the gap. This CDR3 comprises 14 residues. The germline V gene has CDR1 SGHRS and CDR2 YFSETQ. The CDR3 loop is CASSSQGLESGYTF. The CDR3, as DNA: TGCGCCAGCAGCTCCCAGGGCTTGGAATCTGGCTACACCTTC.

In its sample, this clonotype was seen many times. This chain joins TRBV6-1 and TRBJ2-7, with a weak D call TRBD1 (5 bases). This CDR3 has 15 amino acids. Deletions cut 6 bases from V and 1 base from J, with 16 bases between. Germline V gene lookup returns CDR1 MNHNS and CDR2 SASEGT. The CDR3 nucleotides are TGTGCCAGCAGCTTTGACAGAGACCCATCCTACGAGCAGTACTTC. Protein: CASSFDRDPSYEQYF.

This clonotype was seen many times. The rearrangement joins TRBV28 to TRBJ2-7; perhaps D is TRBD1 or TRBD2 (5 bases each). Germline V gives CDR1 MDHEN, CDR2 SYDVKM. V was shortened by 5 bases and J by 4 bases, with 15 bases between the two germline ends. The CDR3 length is 14 residues. The CDR3 nucleotides read TGTGCCAGCAGTCTTCCCGGGACCTTTTACGAGCAGTACTTC. Translating it yields CASSLPGTFYEQYF.